These 6 T cell receptor beta chains originate from one sample sequenced in a study of cytomegalovirus exposure and HLA in healthy donors. The PCR contained 60 Vbeta and 13 Jbeta primers. Repertoires were generated with immunoSEQ multiplex PCR, while TCRdb's copy carries only in-frame clones and drops some. The sample includes 140,000 to 150,000 clones, nearly 10% of them seen just once. Sequencing was performed on PBMCs. All receptors come from a man aged 45 to 65 in good health and CMV-seronegative.

This rearrangement joins TRBV7-9 to TRBJ2-1; TRBD2 agrees at 8 bases. V gave up 5 bases and J gave up 11 bases; unmatched junction bases: 11. The CDR3 spans 14 residues. From germline, CDR1 is SEHNR and CDR2 FQNEAQ (reference sequence). The CDR3 sequence is CASSRTGGSGKQFF. The CDR3 DNA reads as TGTGCCAGCAGCCGCACCGGGGGTAGCGGGAAGCAGTTCTTC.

The table lists this clone with a few counts. The chain recombines TRBV19 with TRBJ2-4; 12 bases agree with TRBD2. CDR3 length: 16 residues. In germline, CDR1 is LNHDA, CDR2 SQIVND (reference sequence). Unmatched junction bases numbered 7, after V lost 2 bases and J lost 8 bases. CDR3 coding DNA: TGTGCCAGTAGTATAAGGCTAGCGGGAGGGCCTGACATTCAGTACTTC. It encodes CASSIRLAGGPDIQYF. Full variable domain (rest looked up from reference TRBV19 and TRBJ2-4): DGGITQSPKYLFRKEGQNVTLSCEQNLNHDAMYWYRQDPGQGLRLIYYSQIVNDFQKGDIAEGYSVSREKKESFPLTVTSAQKNPTAFYLCASSIRLAGGPDIQYFGAGTRLSVL.

The rearrangement links TRBV6-5 to TRBJ2-3; D is ambiguous. This CDR3 spans 16 amino acids. CDR1 is MNHEY and CDR2 is SVGAGI in the germline V gene. V shed 0 bases and J shed 6 bases, with 16 bases lying between them. The DNA for the CDR3 is TGTGCCAGCAGTTACTCTTCTTTCCCCTCACAGGATACGCAGTATTTT. Amino acid sequence: CASSYSSFPSQDTQYF.

In this sample, this clone turned up a few times. J is TRBJ1-4 and V is TRBV28, with 8 positions matching TRBD1. The CDR3 is made up of 14 amino acids. Germline lookup yields CDR1 MDHEN and CDR2 SYDVKM. The ends lost 6 bases at V and 7 bases at J; junction bases unmatched: 7. CDR3 nucleotide sequence: TGTGCCAGCAGACCAGGGGGCTCGGGTGAAAAACTGTTTTTT. Protein product: CASRPGGSGEKLFF.

Only a few counts were recorded for this clone. The rearrangement uses TRBV6-5 and TRBJ2-7; 7 bases are a match to TRBD2. CDR1 and CDR2 (germline): MNHEY, SVGAGI. The CDR3 runs to 14 residues. V was clipped by 2 bases and J by 9 bases; unmatched bases: 10. The CDR3 region is CASSYGTISTGQYF. The CDR3 DNA follows: TGTGCCAGCAGTTACGGGACTATCTCTACTGGGCAGTACTTC.

This chain's CDR3 is CATSKTGPYEQYF. Written as DNA, the CDR3 is TGTGCCACTTCCAAGACAGGGCCGTACGAGCAGTACTTC. V gene TRBV25-1 combines with J gene TRBJ2-7, with 7 nucleotides matching TRBD1. CDR3 length: 13 amino acids. The trim removed 10 bases at V and 4 bases at J, leaving 10 bases unmatched. CDR1 is MGHDK, CDR2 SYGVNS, per germline.